The T cell receptor beta chain described here comes from a study of post-analysis software for immune sequencing data. Findings and limits, study-wide: Elevated frequency relative to controls characterized roughly 5 TRBV segments in patients, TRBV5-6, TRBV5-1 and TRBV20-1 among them. Controls' normalized Chao1 diversity significantly exceeded that of multiple sclerosis patients.

Looked up from germline, CDR1 is DFQATT and CDR2 is SNEGSKA (reference sequence). The ends were cut back, 1 base at V and 4 bases at J, with 21 bases in the middle. The CDR3 runs to 17 residues. Incorporated into the TCR beta cDNA libraries were unique molecular identifiers, which served to reduce PCR and sequencing biases. The yield from approximately 1 to 10 million T cells was approximately 500,000 cDNA molecules in total. TCRdb passed the PCR reads through MiXCR, listing each CDR3 protein once. The repertoire has about 200,000 distinct CDR3 sequences, 29% of them found once; the top ten carry nearly 3.5%. The table lists this clonotype with many counts. Its antigen is still unknown.

The source is a girl under 18 with multiple sclerosis. The sample consisted of blood. J is TRBJ2-3 and V is TRBV20-1, with D perhaps assigned TRBD1 or TRBD2 (5 bases each). The CDR3 coding sequence is TGCAGTGCTAGAGGGGAGAGCTCGTCGGTAGGGGCAGATACGCAGTATTTT. Protein sequence: CSARGESSSVGADTQYF.